Listed here are 27 T cell receptor beta chains from one sample, sequenced in a study of control samples from healthy donors and cancer patients. Produced via immunoSEQ multiplex PCR; TCRdb's table is partial and in-frame only. The sample yields tens of thousands of clones, about 87% seen once. Sequencing was performed on blood. The receptors were gathered from an older woman in good health.

The chain recombines TRBV5-1 with TRBJ1-1, with D possibly TRBD1 on 5 matching bases. Germline V gives CDR1 SGHRS, CDR2 YFSETQ. Trimming stripped 0 bases from V and 1 base from J, with 19 bases between. The CDR3 contains 18 residues. The CDR3 DNA is TGCGCCAGCAGCTTGGGGCCCCTCGGGGCAGCGTCGAACACTGAAGCTTTCTTT. It yields the protein CASSLGPLGAASNTEAFF.

V usage is TRBV5-8 and J usage is TRBJ2-3, with unresolved D. Germline loops: CDR1 SGHTS, CDR2 YDEGEE. V was trimmed by 4 bases and J by 0 bases, leaving 15 bases between them. This CDR3 contains 16 residues. The DNA for the CDR3 is TGTGCCAGCAGCATAGGTCAAGGACCTAGCACAGATACGCAGTATTTT. It is translated as CASSIGQGPSTDTQYF.

The CDR3: CSVEGAGLNYGYTF. In DNA form, the CDR3 reads TGCAGCGTTGAAGGGGCGGGACTCAACTATGGCTACACCTTC. V gene TRBV29-1 combines with J gene TRBJ1-2, with a possible D match to TRBD1 (5 bases). Deletions cut 1 base from V and 2 bases from J, with 11 bases between. The CDR3 has 14 amino acids. Germline V gives CDR1 SQVTM, CDR2 ANQGSEA.

This chain uses TRBV7-2 with TRBJ2-1, with a possible D match to TRBD1 (5 bases). Germline V gene lookup returns CDR1 SGHTA and CDR2 FQGNSA. The CDR3 extends over 13 amino acids. V was clipped by 6 bases and J by 9 bases, with 15 bases between them. CDR3 protein: CASSPPTVGEQFF. The CDR3 DNA sequence: TGTGCCAGCAGTCCTCCGACAGTGGGTGAGCAGTTCTTC.

This chain links TRBV19 with TRBJ1-4; 7 bases map to TRBD1. V was pared by 10 bases and J by 10 bases, with 9 bases of the junction left unmatched. The CDR3 extends over 12 amino acids. Per germline, CDR1 LNHDA and CDR2 SQIVND (reference sequence). This CDR3 is CATGTDLGKLFF. CDR3 DNA: TGTGCCACCGGGACAGACTTGGGAAAACTGTTTTTT.

The rearrangement uses TRBV10-3 and TRBJ2-7, with 12 nucleotides matching TRBD2. Trimming cost V 6 bases and J 2 bases; bases outside gene matches: 8. The CDR3 is 16 amino acids. CDR1 and CDR2 from the germline V gene are ENHRY and SYGVKD. The CDR3 reads CAIRDILAGGAYEQYF. DNA of the CDR3: TGTGCCATCAGAGATATACTAGCGGGAGGAGCCTACGAGCAGTACTTC.

V is TRBV15 and J is TRBJ2-3; the match to TRBD2 covers 8 bases. CDR3 length: 16 amino acids. V gave up 5 bases and J gave up 1 base; unmatched junction bases: 8. Germline CDR1 is LNHNV and CDR2 is YYDKDF (reference sequence). This CDR3 reads CATSGHGGRRTDTQYF. In DNA, the CDR3 is TGTGCCACCAGCGGCCACGGCGGGAGGCGCACAGATACGCAGTATTTT.

The chain couples TRBV6-5 to TRBJ2-1; 11 positions agree with TRBD2. V dropped 5 bases and J dropped 6; count of bases not matched to a gene: 6. CDR1 and CDR2 (germline): MNHEY, SVGAGI. The CDR3 is 15 amino acids. CDR3 amino acids: CASSRRTSGFNEQFF. The CDR3 DNA is TGTGCCAGCAGTCGTCGGACTAGCGGGTTCAATGAGCAGTTCTTC.

This clone was found once. The chain joins TRBV30 to TRBJ1-2; TRBD1 matches 8 bases. With 4 bases clipped from V and 4 bases from J, the junction kept 8 bases outside the gene matches. CDR3 length equals 14 residues. Germline V gene lookup returns CDR1 GTSNPN and CDR2 SVGIG (reference sequence). The CDR3 region is CAWTPDRDGYGYTF. DNA of the CDR3: TGTGCCTGGACCCCGGACAGGGATGGCTATGGCTACACCTTC. Complete variable domain (other parts from reference TRBV30 and TRBJ1-2): SQTIHQWPATLVQPVGSPLSLECTVEGTSNPNLYWYRQAAGRGLQLLFYSVGIGQISSEVPQNLSASRPQDRQFILSSKKLLLSDSGFYLCAWTPDRDGYGYTFGSGTRLTVV.

The rearrangement uses TRBV30 and TRBJ1-1; D remains ambiguous. With 1 base removed from V and 1 base from J, the gap between germline ends came to 4 bases. Germline CDR1 reads GTSNPN; CDR2 reads SVGIG (reference sequence). The CDR3 is made up of 12 amino acids. CDR3 sequence (DNA): TGTGCCTGGAGTGAGGGGAACACTGAAGCTTTCTTT. It translates to CAWSEGNTEAFF.

This chain joins TRBV7-9 and TRBJ1-6; TRBD1 agrees at 9 bases. V trimming: 3 bases; J trimming: 5 bases; junction bases outside the gene matches: 8. The CDR3 covers 17 residues. Germline loops: CDR1 SEHNR, CDR2 FQNEAQ (reference sequence). The CDR3, as DNA: TGTGCCAGCAGCTTTGTCGGGGGGACAGGGCATAATTCACCCCTCCACTTT. It is translated as CASSFVGGTGHNSPLHF.

This clone was counted only a few times. The chain has TRBV19 and TRBJ2-7, with 7 bases identical to TRBD1. CDR1 and CDR2 from the germline V gene are LNHDA and SQIVND (reference sequence). The CDR3 sequence is 13 residues long. V dropped 6 bases and J dropped 1; count of bases not matched to a gene: 3. Written as DNA, the CDR3 is TGTGCCAGTAGCCGGGACAGATCCTACGAGCAGTACTTC. Its translation is CASSRDRSYEQYF. The full variable domain, in which reference TRBV19 and TRBJ2-7 provide the parts outside the CDR3, is DGGITQSPKYLFRKEGQNVTLSCEQNLNHDAMYWYRQDPGQGLRLIYYSQIVNDFQKGDIAEGYSVSREKKESFPLTVTSAQKNPTAFYLCASSRDRSYEQYFGPGTRLTVT.

The chain employs TRBV19 and TRBJ2-3, with 9 bases lining up with TRBD2. Per germline, CDR1 LNHDA and CDR2 SQIVND (reference sequence). The CDR3 length is 15 residues. V shed 4 bases, J shed 5 bases, and the junction held 7 bases outside the gene matches. The CDR3 sequence is CASSTSLTSGDTQYF. The DNA for the CDR3 is TGTGCCAGTAGTACCTCTTTGACTAGCGGAGATACGCAGTATTTT.

The gene calls are TRBV11-2 and TRBJ2-1; possibly TRBD1 or TRBD2 for D (5 bases each). The V gene's germline CDR1 is SGHAT and CDR2 FQNNGV. The V gene lost 4 bases and the J gene lost 5 bases, with 15 bases spanning the gap. This CDR3 is 15 amino acids long. Here the CDR3 DNA reads TGTGCCAGCAGCTCCGGGACCCACGGAAACAATGAGCAGTTCTTC. Translating gives CASSSGTHGNNEQFF.

This clone occurred once. The rearrangement joins TRBV5-1 to TRBJ1-4; D is uncertain. The germline CDR1 and CDR2 sequences are SGHRS and YFSETQ. This CDR3 has 14 residues. V was pared by 0 bases and J by 7 bases, with 10 bases between. Here the CDR3 reads CASSLGTQSEKLFF. In DNA, the CDR3 is TGCGCCAGCAGCTTGGGAACGCAGAGTGAAAAACTGTTTTTT.

This clone was counted a single time. The chain links TRBV5-6 to TRBJ1-5; no definite D call. This CDR3 spans 12 amino acids. V dropped 2 bases and J dropped 3 bases, with 3 bases sitting between them. The germline gives CDR1 SGHDT, CDR2 YYEEEE. The DNA for the CDR3 is TGTGCCAGCAGCTTCCTCAATCAGCCCCAGCATTTT. Its translation: CASSFLNQPQHF.

This chain links TRBV2 with TRBJ2-1; no clear D. Trimming shortened V by 6 bases and J by 5 bases, and 17 bases separated the two germline ends. Germline assignment: CDR1 SNHLY and CDR2 FYNNEI. There are 15 residues in the CDR3. The DNA for the CDR3 is TGTGCCAGCAGCCCTGCCCAGTGGAACCACAATGAGCAGTTCTTC. Amino acids: CASSPAQWNHNEQFF.

The chain has TRBV3-1 (or the pseudogene TRBV3-2) and TRBJ1-6; D is ambiguous. The CDR3 covers 14 residues. Germline assignment: CDR1 LGHDT and CDR2 YNNKEL (reference sequence). With 1 base removed from V and 11 bases from J, the gap between germline ends came to 12 bases. This chain's CDR3 is CASSQAGGETPLHF. The CDR3 DNA reads as TGTGCCAGCAGCCAAGCGGGTGGTGAGACACCCCTCCACTTT.

The chain links TRBV12-3 or TRBV12-4 to TRBJ2-3, with a tentative D call TRBD1 (6 bases). This CDR3 comprises 10 residues. Trimming shortened V by 8 bases and J by 7 bases, and 7 bases separated the two germline ends. The CDR3 DNA reads TGTGCCAGCGGACAGTATACGCAGTATTTT. This translates into CASGQYTQYF.

The chain carries TRBV6-2 or TRBV6-3 and TRBJ2-5; D unclear. Germline V gene lookup returns CDR1 MNHEY and CDR2 SVGEGT. The CDR3 totals 14 residues. Deletions cut 4 bases from V and 5 bases from J, with 14 bases between. CDR3 sequence: CASSLLTGAETQYF. DNA for the CDR3: TGTGCCAGCAGTTTATTGACCGGAGCGGAGACCCAGTACTTC.

The chain couples TRBV2 to TRBJ1-3; D is unclear. The CDR3 is 15 residues long. CDR1 SNHLY and CDR2 FYNNEI come from the germline V gene. The V gene lost 2 bases and the J gene lost 2 bases, with 10 bases spanning the gap. CDR3 DNA sequence: TGTGCCAGCAGTGAATCTGGGGTACCTGGAAACACCATATATTTT. Its translation is CASSESGVPGNTIYF. Full variable domain (missing parts from reference TRBV2 and TRBJ1-3): EPEVTQTPSHQVTQMGQEVILRCVPISNHLYFYWYRQILGQKVEFLVSFYNNEISEKSEIFDDQFSVERPDGSNFTLKIRSTKLEDSAMYFCASSESGVPGNTIYFGEGSWLTVV.

V is TRBV5-6 and J is TRBJ2-4; D call uncertain. This CDR3 is built from 16 residues. V was cut by 0 bases and J by 0 bases, with 10 bases left in between. CDR1 and CDR2 from the germline V gene are SGHDT and YYEEEE. The CDR3 loop is CASSLESLLAKNIQYF. CDR3 nucleotide sequence: TGTGCCAGCAGCTTGGAGTCTTTACTAGCCAAAAACATTCAGTACTTC.

The rearrangement uses TRBV11-1 and TRBJ1-6; D is unclear. CDR3 size: 14 residues. Trimming cost V 1 base and J 8 bases, with 9 bases left between them. Germline V gene sequence: CDR1 SGHAT, CDR2 FQDESV (reference sequence). CDR3 bases: TGTGCCAGCAGCTTAGTCAGGATGGATTCACCCCTCCACTTT. Its translation: CASSLVRMDSPLHF.

There are a few counts of this clone. The V call is TRBV5-1, the J call TRBJ2-2; 7 bases map to TRBD1. V shed 0 bases and J 3 bases; nucleotides not matched to a gene: 5. Germline CDR1 reads SGHRS; CDR2 reads YFSETQ. This CDR3 region has 16 residues. The CDR3 DNA reads TGCGCCAGCAGCTTGGGGGACAGTGGGTACACCGGGGAGCTGTTTTTT. This encodes CASSLGDSGYTGELFF. Supplemented by reference TRBV5-1 and TRBJ2-2, the full variable domain reads KAGVTQTPRYLIKTRGQQVTLSCSPISGHRSVSWYQQTPGQGLQFLFEYFSETQRNKGNFPGRFSGRQFSNSRSEMNVSTLELGDSALYLCASSLGDSGYTGELFFGEGSRLTVL.

In its sample, this clone was seen once. This sample also contains other DNA sequences that code for the same CDR3. The V call is TRBV5-1, the J call TRBJ2-1; D is unresolved. Germline loops: CDR1 SGHRS, CDR2 YFSETQ. The CDR3 sequence is 11 residues long. V was shortened by 0 bases and J by 6 bases, with 1 base between the two germline ends. CDR3 coding DNA: TGCGCCAGCAGCTTGGCCAATGAGCAGTTCTTC. Amino acid sequence: CASSLANEQFF.

The chain employs TRBV2 and TRBJ1-5, with D hard to call. Germline-derived CDR1 and CDR2 are SNHLY and FYNNEI. There are 13 residues in the CDR3. Trimming shortened V by 9 bases and J by 2 bases, and 11 bases separated the two germline ends. The CDR3 loop reads CASLGDGNQPQHF. CDR3 nucleotides: TGTGCCAGTTTGGGTGACGGCAATCAGCCCCAGCATTTT.

This chain uses TRBV9 with TRBJ1-2, with 11 bases lining up with TRBD1. The junction had 14 bases not matched to a gene; V was cut back by 4 bases and J by 9 bases. The CDR3 runs to 16 residues. Germline CDR1 SGDLS, CDR2 YYNGEE. The CDR3 is CASSPGGGDRGSRYTF. CDR3 sequence (DNA): TGTGCCAGCAGCCCCGGGGGTGGGGACAGGGGGTCGCGCTACACCTTC.